This T cell receptor beta chain was recovered during a study of blood T cell repertoires in COVID-19. The ends were cut back, 2 bases at V and 3 bases at J, with 10 bases in the middle. This CDR3 has 15 residues. Germline V gives CDR1 MDHEN, CDR2 SYDVKM. In the study's own analysis: Estimates of nucleated cell counts were drawn from the amplification of reference gene primers. This table comes from immunoSEQ multiplex PCR, and its TCRdb copy is limited to in-frame clones, with some not included. V and J calls plus clone size are reproduced from that table; the DNA served to infer D and trimming. The sample has roughly 300,000 clones, 83% seen once.

This sequence joins TRBV28 and TRBJ2-2, with D possibly being TRBD1 (5 bases). Source material: peripheral blood. This clonotype originated in a woman aged 45-65 years who had recovered from COVID-19. CDR3 DNA: TGTGCCAGCAGTTTACCCCAGGGTCACACCGGGGAGCTGTTTTTT. It translates to CASSLPQGHTGELFF.